The 29 T cell receptor beta chains reported below all come from one sample, sequenced in a study of glioma-infiltrating T cells. The iRepertoire nested amplicon-rescue multiplex PCR amplified TCR alpha and beta CDR3s from RNA. MiXCR, run by TCRdb on the multiplex PCR reads, gives a single entry per CDR3 protein. The sample lists under 150,000 distinct CDR3 sequences, around 25% occurring once. Sequencing was carried out using glioma tissue, nonneoplastic brain tissue, or PBMCs (not recorded which). The receptor set was obtained from a human donor with low-grade glioma or glioblastoma, undergoing nonglioma brain surgery, or in good health (not recorded which).

Details on this clonotype: A single base separates this from a much larger clone, so it may be a read error. The V and J genes are TRBV20-1 and TRBJ1-1, with unresolved D. CDR3 length equals 11 residues. With 0 bases removed from V and 13 bases from J, the gap between germline ends came to 12 bases. Looked up from germline, CDR1 is DFQATT and CDR2 is SNEGSKA (reference sequence). CDR3 nucleotides: TGCAGTGCTAGAGATCTATTTGCAGTTTTCTTT. Protein product: CSARDLFAVFF.

This clonotype was counted only a few times. The genes are TRBV3-1 and TRBJ1-5; no firm D call. CDR3 length: 17 residues. Germline CDR1 LGHDT, CDR2 YNNKEL (reference sequence). V was shortened by 0 bases and J by 3 bases, with 15 bases between the two germline ends. As DNA, the CDR3 is TGTGCCAGCAGCCAAGATCTGTTCGGGAGTCTCAATCAGCCCCAGCATTTT. This encodes CASSQDLFGSLNQPQHF.

This clonotype was recorded a few times. The chain recombines TRBV19 with TRBJ1-5; D gene unclear. V was cut by 7 bases and J by 0 bases, with 7 bases left in between. The CDR3 contains 13 residues. Germline CDR1 and CDR2: LNHDA and SQIVND (reference sequence). CDR3: CASTLNSNQPQHF. For the CDR3, the DNA is TGTGCCAGTACCCTTAATAGCAATCAGCCCCAGCATTTT.

This clonotype was seen only a few times. This chain links TRBV7-2 with TRBJ1-1; 9 positions agree with TRBD1. V dropped 7 bases and J dropped 1; count of bases not matched to a gene: 7. CDR1 SGHTA and CDR2 FQGNSA come from the germline V gene. The CDR3 has 15 amino acids. CDR3 DNA sequence: TGTGCCAGCAAACCGGACAGGGGAAGGAACACTGAAGCTTTCTTT. Translated, it gives CASKPDRGRNTEAFF.

The sample holds a few counts of this clonotype. V is TRBV7-2 and J is TRBJ1-2; the D gene is possibly TRBD1 (6 bases). Trimming left V 2 bases short and J 1 base short, with 14 bases between. This CDR3 has 16 amino acids. Per germline, CDR1 SGHTA and CDR2 FQGNSA. Written as DNA, the CDR3 is TGTGCCAGCAGCTTATCCGGGACACTAAATAACTATGGCTACACCTTC. As protein: CASSLSGTLNNYGYTF. Drawing the rest from reference TRBV7-2 and TRBJ1-2, the complete variable domain is GAGVSQSPSNKVTEKGKDVELRCDPISGHTALYWYRQSLGQGLEFLIYFQGNSAPDKSGLPSDRFSAERTGGSVSTLTIQRTQQEDSAVYLCASSLSGTLNNYGYTFGSGTRLTVV.

This rearrangement joins TRBV12-3 or TRBV12-4 to TRBJ2-3; no reliable D call. The CDR3 has 12 residues. V gave up 6 bases and J gave up 7 bases, with 11 bases separating them. For the CDR3, the DNA is TGTGCCAGCAGCCTGCAACACTATACGCAGTATTTT. As protein: CASSLQHYTQYF.

This clonotype occurred a few times. The chain couples TRBV7-3 to TRBJ2-1; 8 positions match TRBD1. Germline loops: CDR1 SGHTA, CDR2 FQGTGA. The V segment lost 1 base and the J segment 6 bases; nucleotides outside the gene matches: 14. The CDR3 has 18 amino acids. The CDR3, as DNA: TGTGCCAGCAGCTTAAACGGGCTGAGGACAGGGTTGGGCAATGAGCAGTTCTTC. Translating it yields CASSLNGLRTGLGNEQFF.

The chain has TRBV6-1 and TRBJ1-2; 8 bases match TRBD1. This CDR3 is 16 amino acids long. V was clipped by 10 bases and J by 1 base; unmatched bases: 14. Germline CDR1 reads MNHNS; CDR2 reads SASEGT. The CDR3 here is CANSPNRDRNNYGYTF. The CDR3 DNA sequence: TGTGCCAACAGCCCCAACCGGGACAGGAATAACTATGGCTACACCTTC.

This clonotype was counted only a few times. This chain links TRBV24-1 with TRBJ1-2, with unresolved D. The germline V gene encodes CDR1 KGHDR and CDR2 SFDVKD. The CDR3 length is 14 residues. The V gene lost 3 bases and the J gene lost 1 base, with 8 bases spanning the gap. CDR3 nucleotides: TGTGCCACCAGTGATCGGCAGAATAACTATGGCTACACCTTC. Translated, it gives CATSDRQNNYGYTF.

This chain joins TRBV5-4 and TRBJ2-7, with D perhaps matching TRBD1 or TRBD2 (6 bases each). CDR1 is SGHNT, CDR2 YYREEE, per germline (reference sequence). V lost 1 base and J lost 5, with 19 bases in between. The CDR3 length is 16 residues. DNA for the CDR3: TGTGCCAGCAGCTTGAGGGGGGCGACTACCGCCAACGAGCAGTACGTC. Amino acid sequence: CASSLRGATTANEQYV.

The table lists this clonotype with a few counts. The rearrangement links TRBV6-1 to TRBJ2-7, with TRBD2 identical over 13 bases. The germline V gene encodes CDR1 MNHNS and CDR2 SASEGT. Losses at the gene ends were 5 bases for V and 5 bases for J; bases not matched to a gene: 6. The CDR3 contains 15 residues. The chain's CDR3 is CASSPSGTSGNEQYV. CDR3 DNA sequence: TGTGCCAGCAGTCCCTCGGGGACTAGCGGGAACGAGCAGTACGTC.

The V gene is TRBV7-9, the J gene TRBJ1-5, with D hard to call. Germline V lookup: CDR1 SEHNR, CDR2 FQNEAQ (reference sequence). This CDR3 contains 15 residues. Trimming cost V 1 base and J 4 bases, with 11 bases left between them. Here the CDR3 DNA reads TGTGCCAGCAGCTTAGGCGGGCCTGGAAATCAGCCCCAGCATTTT. Amino acid sequence: CASSLGGPGNQPQHF.

This clonotype was observed a handful of times. The chain is built from TRBV7-2 and TRBJ1-2; 8 nucleotides match TRBD1. Germline loops: CDR1 SGHTA, CDR2 FQGNSA. The CDR3 runs 16 residues. J gave up 1 base and V 5 bases, and 9 bases lay outside the gene matches. CDR3 loop: CASSRDRNINNYGYTF. The CDR3 DNA follows: TGTGCCAGCAGCCGGGACAGGAATATCAATAACTATGGCTACACCTTC.

The chain links TRBV2 to TRBJ1-6; possibly TRBD1 for D (6 bases). Germline V gene data show CDR1 as SNHLY and CDR2 as FYNNEI. Trimming shortened V by 4 bases and J by 9 bases, and 13 bases separated the two germline ends. The CDR3 totals 14 residues. The CDR3 sequence: CASSARGPGSPLHF. The CDR3 nucleotides are TGTGCCAGCAGTGCCCGGGGGCCCGGTTCACCCCTCCACTTT.

The chain joins TRBV24-1 to TRBJ2-2; TRBD2 matches 9 bases. The germline gives CDR1 KGHDR, CDR2 SFDVKD. Trimming at V came to 3 bases and at J to 1 base, leaving 8 bases not matched to a gene. The CDR3 sequence is 18 residues long. The CDR3 sequence is CATSDPPGLALNTGELFF. Here the CDR3 DNA reads TGTGCCACCAGTGATCCGCCGGGACTAGCTTTGAACACCGGGGAGCTGTTTTTT.

The J gene is TRBJ2-1, the V gene TRBV24-1; D uncertain. V lost 0 bases and J 0 bases, leaving 11 bases between the germline ends. Germline CDR1 KGHDR, CDR2 SFDVKD. CDR3 size: 17 residues. In DNA, the CDR3 is TGTGCCACCAGTGATTTGGGCATATCAAGCTCCTACAATGAGCAGTTCTTC. It encodes CATSDLGISSSYNEQFF.

The chain uses TRBV28 and TRBJ1-1, with TRBD1 matching over 9 bases. The germline CDR1 and CDR2 sequences are MDHEN and SYDVKM. Losses at the gene ends were 5 bases for V and 6 bases for J; bases not matched to a gene: 1. CDR3 length equals 12 residues. For the CDR3, the DNA is TGTGCCAGCAGTGGACAGGGGTCTGAAGCTTTCTTT. Amino acids: CASSGQGSEAFF.

The genes are TRBV4-1 and TRBJ1-5, with TRBD1 identical over 9 bases. CDR3 length: 14 residues. J gave up 5 bases and V 4 bases, and 3 bases lay outside the gene matches. CDR1 and CDR2 (germline): MGHRA, YSYEKL. The CDR3 DNA reads TGCGCCAGCAGCCCCAGGGACAGGGATCAGCCCCAGCATTTT. Translating gives CASSPRDRDQPQHF.

The V and J genes are TRBV28 and TRBJ2-5; D ambiguous. Looked up from germline, CDR1 is MDHEN and CDR2 is SYDVKM. V dropped 3 bases and J dropped 5 bases, with 4 bases sitting between them. The CDR3 consists of 11 residues. This CDR3 reads CASSFFETQYF. Here the CDR3 DNA reads TGTGCCAGCAGTTTTTTCGAGACCCAGTACTTC.

This clonotype was recorded once. A much more abundant neighbour one base away suggests this may be a read error. The rearrangement links TRBV6-5 to TRBJ1-1; no reliable D call. There are 13 residues in the CDR3. CDR1 and CDR2 (germline): MNHEY, SVGAGI. CDR3 in amino acids: CASKRGVNTGAFF. The CDR3 DNA is TGTGCCAGTAAGCGGGGTGTGAACACTGGAGCTTTCTTT.

In regard to this clonotype: This may be a read error: a much more frequent sequence differs by one nucleotide. This CDR3 is missing its conserved last phenylalanine or tryptophan, likely due to a read error. V and J are TRBV12-3 or TRBV12-4 and TRBJ2-1; 7 bases line up with TRBD2. The CDR3 runs 15 residues. Trimming at V came to 1 base and at J to 3 bases, leaving 3 bases not matched to a gene. The CDR3 DNA follows: TGTGCCAGCAGTTTAGGAGCGGGGATCTACAATGAGCAGTTCTCC. Protein sequence: CASSLGAGIYNEQFS.

This clonotype was counted a few times. The rearrangement joins TRBV19 to TRBJ1-2; 9 bases fit TRBD1. V lost 4 bases, J lost 5 bases, and 2 bases stayed unmatched. Germline CDR1 is LNHDA and CDR2 is SQIVND (reference sequence). CDR3 length: 13 residues. The CDR3 nucleotides read TGTGCCAGTAGTAGGGGACAGGGATATGGCTACACCTTC. Translated: CASSRGQGYGYTF.

This clonotype was counted between two and nine times. The chain uses TRBV7-9 and TRBJ2-3; D tentatively fits TRBD1 or TRBD2 (7 bases each). This CDR3 has 13 amino acids. Trimming cost V 8 bases and J 4 bases, with 13 bases left between them. Germline lookup yields CDR1 SEHNR and CDR2 FQNEAQ (reference sequence). CDR3 in DNA: TGTGCCAGCGGGGAGGGGGCAGCAGATACGCAGTATTTT. It encodes CASGEGAADTQYF.

This clonotype was picked up a small number of times. This chain connects TRBV10-2 to TRBJ2-5; possibly TRBD2 for D (5 bases). Trimming stripped 6 bases from V and 2 bases from J, with 16 bases between. This CDR3 spans 15 amino acids. Germline V gene data show CDR1 as WSHSY and CDR2 as SAAADI. CDR3 amino acids: CASRLMERRQETQYF. CDR3 DNA: TGCGCCAGCAGACTAATGGAGCGGAGGCAAGAGACCCAGTACTTC.

The chain joins TRBV10-2 to TRBJ1-1; no definite D call. Germline V CDR1 and CDR2: WSHSY, SAAADI. The V end lost 8 bases, the J end lost 4 bases, and 14 bases lay between the germline ends. CDR3 length: 13 amino acids. The CDR3 is CASEVAGGTEAFF. In DNA form, the CDR3 reads TGCGCCAGCGAGGTAGCGGGAGGCACTGAAGCTTTCTTT.

This clonotype has a count of ten or more. This sequence joins TRBV28 and TRBJ2-7; 8 bases are shared with TRBD1. Germline trimming cut 1 base from V and 6 bases from J; bases unmatched to any gene: 8. The germline gives CDR1 MDHEN, CDR2 SYDVKM. This CDR3 is built from 15 residues. CDR3 nucleotides: TGTGCCAGCAGTTTATCCCCCGGACAGGGATCCGAGCAGTACGTC. Protein: CASSLSPGQGSEQYV.

The CDR3 coding sequence is TGTGCCAGCAGTGAAGGACTAGCGGGGAGAGGGGAGACCCAGTACTTC. Protein sequence: CASSEGLAGRGETQYF. This chain uses TRBV3-1 with TRBJ2-5, with 12 nucleotides matching TRBD2. This CDR3 contains 16 residues. The trim removed 6 bases at V and 5 bases at J, leaving 10 bases unmatched. The V gene's germline CDR1 is LGHDT and CDR2 YNNKEL (reference sequence).

On this clonotype: Compared with germline, one end of the junction differs, possibly owing to a read error. The genes are TRBV27 and TRBJ1-1; 9 bases are a match to TRBD1. The V gene's germline CDR1 is MNHEY and CDR2 SMNVEV (reference sequence). CDR3 size: 16 residues. CDR3 sequence (DNA): TGTGCTAGCAGTCGGAGGGGGGACAGGGTCCACACTGAAGCTTTCTTT. It codes for CASSRRGDRVHTEAFF.

Remarks on this clonotype: At one boundary the junction diverges from the germline segment, which might be a read error. This chain connects TRBV19 to TRBJ2-2; no firm D call. The CDR3 is 17 residues long. Germline assignment: CDR1 LNHDA and CDR2 SQIVND (reference sequence). The CDR3 DNA reads as TGTGCCAGTGGTATTTGGTACCGGTGGACGAACACCGGGGAGCTGTTTTTT. Amino acid sequence: CASGIWYRWTNTGELFF.